This T cell receptor beta chain was identified in a study of spatial heterogeneity in lung cancer. Whole-study context: From matched bulk RNA-seq came a T cell module score, which showed a strong correlation with TCR transcript counts in tumor regions. Study results and caveats: Counts that tracked tumor mutation counts were those of expanded intratumoral alpha and beta TCRs.

The germline V gene has CDR1 DFQATT and CDR2 SNEGSKA (reference sequence). This CDR3 region has 13 residues. The V end was cut by 6 bases, the J end by 1 base, with 12 bases between. In TCRdb, the 5' RACE reads were re-called with MiXCR into one record per CDR3 protein. The sample has fewer than 15,000 distinct CDR3 sequences, over 5.5% seen once; the top ten hold more than 9.5%. This clonotype was found many times. Its antigen is unknown. Time point here: sample taken at primary tumor resection. Unsorted samples of tumor, nontumor lung or frozen PBMC had their whole RNA sequenced. This clonotype originated in a female donor with early-stage non-small cell lung cancer. V is TRBV20-1 and J is TRBJ1-1; D remains unclear. The sequencing used lung tumor tissue, collected at surgery. CDR3 in DNA: TGCAGTGCGAGTGTACACCAGAACACTGAAGCTTTCTTT. Protein product: CSASVHQNTEAFF.